This TCR beta chain emerged from a study of blood T cell repertoires in COVID-19. As for the study in general: Italy, Spain and the United States were the sources of the convalescent and acute COVID-19 samples.

V was pared by 0 bases and J by 3 bases, with 15 bases between. This CDR3 has 16 residues. CDR1 SGHNT and CDR2 YYREEE come from the germline V gene (reference sequence). In the 2 weeks before study entry, exposed participants met a COVID-19 case, which was PCR-confirmed or clinician-diagnosed. Sequencing was performed with immunoSEQ multiplex PCR; in TCRdb, only in-frame clones are kept and a portion is missing. The repertoire holds around 340,000 clones, with roughly 86% as singletons. The chain has TRBV5-4 and TRBJ1-2, with D maybe TRBD1 (6 bases). This TCR was recovered from a woman aged 25 to 39 who had been exposed to COVID-19. Sequencing used PBMCs or T cells enriched from blood (not recorded which). CDR3 amino acids: CASSLDTGFGDYGYTF. CDR3 bases: TGTGCCAGCAGCTTGGATACAGGGTTCGGCGACTATGGCTACACCTTC.